These T cell receptor beta chains were read from a single sample in a study of PD-1 blockade in classical Hodgkin lymphoma. The repertoire was sequenced with immunoSEQ multiplex PCR; TCRdb's copy has only in-frame clones and lacks some. The repertoire holds roughly 10,000 clones, with more than 75% as singletons. This material consisted of peripheral blood mononuclear cells (PBMCs), taken before the second cycle of nivolumab. The source of these receptors is a human donor with classical Hodgkin lymphoma. Each CDR3 is given without its conserved first and last residue. D genes are given only for firm matches.

TRBV4-1,TRBJ2-7,14,TRBD2,ASSQGFSGRSYEQY
TRBV2,TRBJ2-7,15,TRBD1,ASSDGDRAPLDYEQY
TRBV9,TRBJ2-1,13,TRBD2,ASSVGLAGGNEQF
TRBV19,TRBJ1-4,13,-,ASATGSATNEKLF
TRBV6-1,TRBJ1-2,12,TRBD1,ASSLVGGTDGYT
TRBV2,TRBJ1-5,13,-,ASSFTPGPNQPQH
TRBV2,TRBJ2-7,15,-,ASRLEGLLATAYEQY
TRBV6-5,TRBJ1-5,9,-,ASGADQPQH
TRBV5-5,TRBJ1-2,11,TRBD1,ASSQGQGGGYT
TRBV7-2,TRBJ2-7,11,-,ASSLREGYEQY
TRBV7-9,TRBJ1-3,10,-,AIRGSGNTIY
TRBV5-1,TRBJ1-1,13,TRBD1,ASSASPGQGRTAF
TRBV21-1,TRBJ2-2,13,-,ASSKFFCDTGELF
TRBV7-9,TRBJ1-5,13,-,ASSPGTRENQPQH
TRBV13,TRBJ2-7,12,-,ASSLGTANYEQY
TRBV4-1,TRBJ2-4,11,-,ASSQDGENIQY
TRBV2,TRBJ1-1,8,-,ASSVGEAF
TRBV7-9,TRBJ1-6,12,-,ASSLGLSASPLH
TRBV9,TRBJ1-1,11,-,ASSFSLDTEAF
TRBV6-6,TRBJ1-5,11,-,ASSYQRNQPQH
TRBV28,TRBJ1-2,11,TRBD1,ASRPTGAHGYT
TRBV7-3,TRBJ2-7,11,TRBD1,ASSLDRGYEQY
TRBV6-1,TRBJ2-7,12,-,ASDLRFPSYEQY
TRBV10-3,TRBJ2-7,12,-,AISELEGPYEQY
TRBV4-1,TRBJ1-4,11,-,ASSLTSYRELF
TRBV19,TRBJ2-7,13,-,ASSSRPGASYEQY
TRBV28,TRBJ1-1,13,-,ASSTHKRAVLGAF
TRBV10-2,TRBJ2-1,12,TRBD2,ASSSSGRANEQF
TRBV10-2,TRBJ2-1,15,-,ASSARNGPNHYNEQF
TRBV2,TRBJ2-4,16,TRBD2,ASREGLAGVIAKNIQY
TRBV9,TRBJ2-3,13,-,ASSSRDQDTDTQY
TRBV14,TRBJ1-5,12,-,ASSQAGPHQPQH
TRBV5-1,TRBJ1-1,12,-,ASSLAGENTEAF
TRBV6-5,TRBJ2-5,12,TRBD1,ASSYNRGVETQY
TRBV5-1,TRBJ1-5,13,-,ASSLEGISNQPQH
TRBV28,TRBJ2-1,14,TRBD2,ASSFSGTSGYNEQF
TRBV9,TRBJ2-2,13,-,ASSDKAWNTGELF
TRBV7-2,TRBJ1-1,13,-,ASSPYARENTEAF
TRBV7-3,TRBJ2-3,13,-,ASSLTGEGTDTQY
TRBV5-1,TRBJ2-4,10,TRBD2,ASSSTSGIQY
TRBV14,TRBJ1-1,13,TRBD1,ASSQQWTGNTEAF
TRBV6-1,TRBJ2-2,13,TRBD1,ASSRRGLDTGELF
TRBV7-9,TRBJ1-2,12,-,ASNWGAGNYGYT
TRBV19,TRBJ1-4,12,-,ASTRGATNEKLF
TRBV6-5,TRBJ2-1,13,-,ASSYSGRGYNEQF
TRBV7-2,TRBJ2-2,13,-,ASSLITGGTGELF
TRBV5-5,TRBJ2-6,13,-,ASSPATSGANVLT
TRBV10-2,TRBJ2-7,14,TRBD2,ASSGGSGTITYEQY
TRBV10-2,TRBJ2-6,15,-,ASSETSTQSRANVLT
TRBV6-5,TRBJ1-3,11,-,ASSYSSFHTIY
TRBV5-1,TRBJ1-5,11,-,ASSLGEDQPQH
TRBV15,TRBJ1-2,12,-,ATSREGVASGYT
TRBV19,TRBJ1-2,12,-,ASREATANYGYT
TRBV27,TRBJ2-3,14,TRBD2,ASSTDLSGSVDTQY
TRBV6-6,TRBJ2-1,13,-,ASSDPGGRAVEQF